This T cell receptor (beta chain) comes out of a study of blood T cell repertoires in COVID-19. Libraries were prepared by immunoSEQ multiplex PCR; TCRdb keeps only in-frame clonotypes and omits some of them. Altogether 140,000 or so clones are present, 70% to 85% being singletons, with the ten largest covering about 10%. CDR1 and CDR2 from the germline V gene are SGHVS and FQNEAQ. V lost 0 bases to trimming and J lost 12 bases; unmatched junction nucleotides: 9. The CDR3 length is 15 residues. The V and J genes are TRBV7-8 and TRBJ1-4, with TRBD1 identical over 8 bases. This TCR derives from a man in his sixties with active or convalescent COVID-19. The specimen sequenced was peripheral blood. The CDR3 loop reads CASSLARTGLTELFF. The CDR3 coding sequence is TGTGCCAGCAGCTTAGCCCGGACAGGGCTAACGGAACTGTTTTTT.